The 3 T cell receptor beta chains below all came from one sample that was sequenced in a study of preoperative IRX-2 immunotherapy in early breast cancer. This table comes from immunoSEQ multiplex PCR, and its TCRdb copy is limited to in-frame clones, with some not included. The sample contains about 37,000 clones, roughly four fifths of which appear only once. Treatment given: preoperative locoregional IRX-2 cytokine immunotherapy. The specimen was lymph node tissue, collected after IRX-2 immunotherapy. These receptors were taken from a human donor with breast cancer.

There are a few counts of this clone. The same CDR3 also results from other DNA sequences found in this sample. The chain links TRBV11-3 to TRBJ2-5; 9 bases match TRBD2. Unmatched junction bases numbered 3, after V lost 3 bases and J lost 4 bases. The CDR3 is 14 residues long. Germline CDR1 is SGHNT and CDR2 is YENEEA. The CDR3 DNA follows: TGTGCCAGCAGCTTGGGACTAGCAGGAGAGACCCAGTACTTC. Translation gives CASSLGLAGETQYF.

V and J are TRBV29-1 and TRBJ2-7, with 8 bases fitting TRBD1. The CDR3 contains 12 residues. With V trimmed by 4 bases and J by 8 bases, 7 bases remained unmatched. CDR1 SQVTM and CDR2 ANQGSEA come from the germline V gene. The CDR3 bases are TGCAGCGTTGCACCACAGGGGGGCAAGCAGTACTTC. It encodes CSVAPQGGKQYF.

The chain uses TRBV6-8 and TRBJ1-6, with TRBD1 identical over 10 bases. Germline V gene lookup returns CDR1 MNHGY and CDR2 SAAAGT. The J segment lost 9 bases and the V segment lost 2 bases, leaving 7 bases of the junction unmatched. The CDR3 is 16 residues long. DNA for the CDR3: TGTGCCAGCAGTTACGAAGACAGGGGGCTGGGTTCACCCCTCCACTTT. Protein: CASSYEDRGLGSPLHF.